These T cell receptor beta chains were read from a single sample in a study of patients and donors after allogeneic stem cell transplantation. TCRdb fed the RT-PCR reads into MiXCR, producing one record per CDR3 protein. The data show tens of thousands of distinct CDR3 sequences, with 4.5% to 5% seen just once and less than 3% held by the top ten. Source material: blood, either unsorted or a sorted T cell fraction (not recorded which). The receptors were sampled from a human donor who was either an allogeneic HSCT recipient or a stem cell or donor lymphocyte infusion donor (not recorded which). It is not recorded whose cells these are; they may come from a transplant donor. Both conserved end residues are trimmed from each CDR3. Each record gives: J gene, V gene, CDR3 protein.

TRBJ2-7 | TRBV14 | ASSQVSAYEQY
TRBJ1-1 | TRBV5-1 | ASSSLAVGTGTENTEAF
TRBJ2-1 | TRBV5-4 | ASSPASSYNEQF
TRBJ1-5 | TRBV27 | ASSLVGFNQPQH
TRBJ2-1 | TRBV7-9 | ASSPTSGRVAYNEQF
TRBJ1-1 | TRBV20-1 | SALLRPDTEAF
TRBJ1-5 | TRBV7-8 | ASSLARSLVQPQH
TRBJ2-7 | TRBV3-1 | ASSPAGQYYEQY
TRBJ2-3 | TRBV12-3/TRBV12-4 | ASSLTSGMVDTQY
TRBJ2-5 | TRBV5-1 | ASSLSGEETQY
TRBJ1-1 | TRBV6-6 | ACAQGDYAEAF
TRBJ2-3 | TRBV7-3 | ASSPLSTDTQY
TRBJ1-2 | TRBV2 | ASSGSDFYGYT
TRBJ1-3 | TRBV5-6 | ASSTRTAGNTIY
TRBJ2-1 | TRBV20-1 | SAHAAGKNNEQF
TRBJ1-4 | TRBV20-1 | SAMADIGSTNEKLF
TRBJ1-4 | TRBV6-1 | ASRRQGAFVYEKLF
TRBJ1-5 | TRBV12-3/TRBV12-4 | ASSFVGQPQH
TRBJ2-3 | TRBV6-1 | ASCRGPPSTDTQY
TRBJ2-1 | TRBV7-8 | ASSWTGREGEQF
TRBJ1-2 | TRBV15 | ATSSDRGYGYGYT
TRBJ2-1 | TRBV2 | ASSWLGEQF
TRBJ1-2 | TRBV7-9 | ASSLGGGTRTSYT
TRBJ1-1 | TRBV5-1 | ASSSGQQHTEAF
TRBJ2-1 | TRBV29-1 | SVWGTDDNNEQF
TRBJ2-2 | TRBV6-2/TRBV6-3 | ASSYSGGAWTGELF
TRBJ2-2 | TRBV9 | ASSANRAGGELF
TRBJ2-7 | TRBV12-3/TRBV12-4 | ASSLDRTLSYEQY
TRBJ2-1 | TRBV2 | ASTSSRIEQF
TRBJ1-4 | TRBV7-8 | ASSLGGGGKLF
TRBJ1-2 | TRBV14 | ASSLFRTVNYGYT
TRBJ2-3 | TRBV30 | AWTGISRDTQY
TRBJ2-3 | TRBV2 | ASRNRRADRDTQY
TRBJ2-7 | TRBV20-1 | SASLRDIYEQY
TRBJ1-5 | TRBV15 | ATSTWTVNSNQPQH